This entry features one TCR beta chain sequence. The antigen it recognizes is unknown. Qualities for individual bases were not recorded, and no much larger clone is one base off. Receptors were amplified or captured by the immunoSEQ multiplex PCR assay. A mixture of 60 forward primers for TCR Vbeta segments and 13 reverse primers for TCR Jbeta segments was used in the multiplex PCR. The CDR3 region of rearranged TCR beta genes was amplified from genomic DNA by a multiplex PCR assay. The amplified TCR beta libraries were sequenced on the Illumina HiSeq System as 87-base-pair reads. Per the authors' processing: A later analysis counted some 80 million unique TCR beta chains across the 500 to 850 repertoires, and some 12 million of these chains were shared by at least two donors. Raw reads were error-corrected and collapsed into unique sequences with a nearest-neighbor algorithm that merged closely related sequences to remove PCR and sequencing errors. V, D and J gene segments were assigned by aligning CDR3 sequences to IMGT reference sequences. Each retained sequence needed at least a six-nucleotide match to both a V gene segment and a J gene segment. A rearrangement counted as productive if the CDR3 had no stop codons and remained in frame with V and J, and every other rearrangement counted as non-productive. Following IMGT convention, CDR3 was defined as the stretch from the second conserved V-encoded cysteine to the conserved J-encoded phenylalanine. The earlier analysis of around 640 of the donors excluded sequences that lacked an unambiguous match to a single V gene segment. An earlier analysis of about 600 of the donors called V segments functional above 56.7% productive rearrangements and segregating when the between-donor standard deviation exceeded 5%. To diagnose cytomegalovirus status from the catalog of TCR beta chain sequences, a statistical classification framework was built. V and J gene assignment, in a later analysis, came from comparing TCR nucleotide sequences with IMGT/GENE-DB human TR gene sequences. The TCRdist pipeline was used in a later analysis to assign CDR3 sequences and most-parsimonious VDJ recombination scenarios. In a later analysis, every TCR beta chain was defined by the combination of its CDR3 amino acid sequence and its V-gene family, and reads without a unique V-gene family were dropped. A later analysis removed 592 highly shared, low-generation-probability nucleotide sequences to deal with suspected cross-contamination and a sequencing artifact. A later analysis calculated a clonal expansion index for each public chain from normalized within-repertoire ranks of inferred template counts. A later analysis computed generation probabilities with a VDJ recombination model fitted to out-of-frame rearrangements, and checked the results against IGoR. In a later analysis, hypergeometric tests were used to score TCR-TCR, TCR-HLA and TCR-CMV co-occurrence, with a repertoire-size bias correction applied to TCR pairs. A later analysis estimated false discovery rates by permuting HLA or CMV assignments 20 times. A later analysis grouped co-occurring TCRs with DBSCAN, adding TCRdist sequence similarity when clustering within HLA-allele-positive subsets. Co-occurrence clustering excluded repertoires with fewer than 30,000 or more than 120,000 public chains, plus five with anomalous nucleotide sharing. TCRdb took over this immuneACCESS table, retaining in-frame rearrangements with V and J assigned. Such tables are incomplete; in checked studies, under half of the missing clones stem from an unresolved V gene, and the remainder is unexplained. V and J calls plus clone size are reproduced from that table; the DNA served to infer D and trimming. This sample has 200,000 to 250,000 clones in its table, and 82% of those were observed once. The ten largest clones represent approximately 2.5% of the sample.

This specimen belongs to a study of cytomegalovirus exposure and HLA in healthy donors (TCRdb year 2017). As for the study more broadly: An earlier analysis of several hundred of the donors reported approximately 300 Gb of sequence data and 95 million to 120 million unique TCR beta sequences obtained from about 179 million T cells. Five DR-DQ haplotypes were handled as single units for association and clustering because linkage in the cohort was strong. Roughly 300 gigabases of sequencing data and 70 million to 85 million unique TCR sequences were included in an early release covering several hundred HLA-typed donors. Alongside the repertoire data, information on donor age, sex, ethnicity and CMV serostatus was compiled. Besides the first cohort of approximately 670 subjects, a separate validation cohort made up of 120 or so different subjects was used. The study aimed to test whether cataloging public T cell receptors could reveal signatures of past pathogen exposure. Class I and class II HLA loci were covered by the typing at four-digit resolution. A later genetic analysis took genome-wide SNP genotypes for about 55% of the 666 donors and used that subset as a discovery cohort. Among about 360 genotyped donors of the cohort, an average of approximately 240,000 unique TCR beta nucleotide sequences were sequenced per donor, roughly 18% of them non-productive. The genetic ancestry cluster associated with self-reported Caucasian donors included 65% to 90% of the roughly 390 genotyped donors. The number of donors typed differed by locus, with roughly 620-630 for A, B, C, DRB1 and DQB1, around 520 for DQA1, approximately 580 for DPA1, and around 430 for DPB1. In the later analysis, no new phenotypic data were used to find candidate immune exposures; instead, reliance was placed on TCR beta sequences and their occurrence across donors. All discovery cohort repertoires had been generated on a single sequencing platform. An earlier analysis of 450 to 750 of the donors used high-throughput TCR beta sequencing to judge whether each TCR beta V gene segment behaved as functional or pseudogenic. The study profiled the T cell repertoires of hundreds of subjects by immunosequencing and related them to cytomegalovirus serostatus. In a later analysis, previously published TCR beta repertoires from about 640 donors were re-analyzed and high-resolution HLA genotyping was added so that TCR occurrence patterns could be studied. To predict cytomegalovirus infection status, the study combined high-throughput TCR immunosequencing, statistical association of individual TCRs with disease status, and machine learning. What the work shows at the level of the full study, not this receptor alone: In this cohort, only TCR beta chains were sequenced, and detectable features were limited by the absence of alpha or paired-chain data. A cluster of highly shared sequence variants was judged likely to be a technical artifact of the sequencing pipeline. Most TCR sequences were observed very rarely across donors, whereas some public TCRs were present in many individuals. Because the 87-base-pair reads could not distinguish some IMGT-functional V segments, including TRBV6-2 and TRBV6-3, those segments were excluded. Compared with the roughly 600-donor mean, donors in an Asian-associated ancestry cluster had fewer N-insertions in productive TCRs, according to a later genetic analysis. A total of fewer than 200 TCR beta chains were listed by the study as associated with cytomegalovirus. In a later analysis, several top co-occurrence clusters were reported to appear linked to parvovirus B19, influenza, CMV and Epstein-Barr virus. A later analysis found that TCR association rates varied across HLA loci, with DRB1 alleles showing the most associated TCRs and HLA-C alleles the fewest. A further reported finding was that TCR beta sequences accurately predicted the HLA-A and HLA-B alleles for most subjects in the first cohort. Immune exposure information for the cohort was limited to CMV serostatus. A few of the identified cytomegalovirus-associated TCR beta chains were confirmed in vitro to be specific for cytomegalovirus antigens. An earlier analysis of approximately 540 of the donors showed that most TCR beta V segments appeared in productive rearrangements either about 90% or about 30% of the time, which broadly matched IMGT annotations. A later genetic analysis associated a missense DCLRE1C variant with V-gene and J-gene trimming of TCR beta chains, and an independent cohort replicated the association. The classifier was reported to diagnose cytomegalovirus status with high specificity and sensitivity in both the original cohort and the validation cohort. The authors suggested that the approach could potentially be extended to other disease states and immunological phenotypes. Correlated functional status among segregating V segments might be attributable to linkage disequilibrium, but an unknown experimental factor could not be ruled out. At a false discovery rate of 0.05, a later analysis linked 16,000 or so TCR beta sequences to specific HLA alleles. A later analysis found that most CMV-associated TCR beta chains appeared HLA-restricted, with HLA associations seemingly driven largely by CMV exposure. HLA typing was unavailable for some donors at each locus, so association tests used only the typed subset. A later analysis found that HLA-associated TCR beta chains were more clonally expanded and had lower generation probabilities than equally common non-associated chains. Because counts were too low, seventeen rarely observed V segments, including chromosome 9 orphons, were left out of the earlier analysis of about 500 of the donors. Roughly uniform sequencing depth across donors was assumed in presence/absence analyses, although this assumption may not hold. Strong co-occurrence of HLA alleles, especially DR and DQ, made assigning TCR associations to individual alleles difficult.

The cohort was made up of approximately 670 healthy bone marrow donors. Cohort members were all nominally healthy when sampled, although unrecorded immune exposures were likely present. The donor tested CMV seronegative, placing the donor among the 352 seronegative members of the cohort. A peripheral blood sample was provided by each donor, and peripheral blood mononuclear cells were used for TCR beta sequencing. The Qiagen DNeasy Blood Extraction Kit was used to extract genomic DNA from the blood cell samples. The germline V gene (reference sequence) gives CDR1 as LNHDA and CDR2 as SQIVND. V is clipped by 5 bases and J by 4 bases, and the sequence between their germline boundaries is 11 bases long. Including the terminal cysteine and phenylalanine, the CDR3 comprises 13 residues. Solely the CDR3 DNA is kept, with 39 bases framed from the first base.

This receptor was obtained from a woman in her thirties or forties in good health and CMV-seronegative. Sequencing was done on a sample of PBMCs. The rearrangement combines TRBV19 with TRBJ1-1, with TRBD1 as a weak D call on 6 bases. The base sequence is TGTGCCAGTAGTCCAACAGGGAGCACTGAAGCTTTCTTT. It encodes CASSPTGSTEAFF.